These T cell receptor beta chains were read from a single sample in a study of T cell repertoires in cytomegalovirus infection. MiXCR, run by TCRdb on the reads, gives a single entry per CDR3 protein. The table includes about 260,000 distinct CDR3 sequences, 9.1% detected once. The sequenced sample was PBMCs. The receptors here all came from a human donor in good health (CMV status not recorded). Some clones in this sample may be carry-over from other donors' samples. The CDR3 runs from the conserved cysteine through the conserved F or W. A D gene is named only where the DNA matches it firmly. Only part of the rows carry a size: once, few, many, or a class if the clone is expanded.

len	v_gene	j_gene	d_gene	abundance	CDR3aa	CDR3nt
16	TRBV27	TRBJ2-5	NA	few	CASSALTGRGQETQYF	TGTGCCAGCAGCGCCCTGACAGGGAGGGGCCAAGAGACCCAGTACTTC
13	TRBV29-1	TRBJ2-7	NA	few	CSAAGQRYSEQYF	TGCAGCGCAGCGGGACAGAGGTATTCCGAGCAGTACTTC
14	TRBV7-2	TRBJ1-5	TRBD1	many	CASSPGTVNQPQHF	TGTGCCAGCAGCCCCGGGACAGTTAATCAGCCCCAGCATTTT
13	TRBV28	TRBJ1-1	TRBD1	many	CASRQDRATEAFF	TGTGCCAGCAGACAAGACAGGGCCACTGAAGCTTTCTTT
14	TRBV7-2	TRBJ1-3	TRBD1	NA	CASSLTGVGNTIYF	TGTGCCAGCAGCCTAACAGGGGTAGGAAACACCATATATTTT
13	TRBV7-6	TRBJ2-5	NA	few	CASSSVAGETQYF	TGTGCCAGCAGTTCTGTGGCCGGGGAGACCCAGTACTTC
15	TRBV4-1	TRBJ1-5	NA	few	CASSQEGYSNQPQHF	TGCGCCAGCAGCCAAGAAGGGTATAGCAATCAGCCCCAGCATTTT
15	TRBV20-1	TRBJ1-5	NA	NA	CSAKNGEGVNQPQHF	TGCAGTGCTAAAAATGGGGAAGGCGTGAATCAGCCCCAGCATTTT
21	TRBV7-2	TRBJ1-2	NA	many	CASSLVGRGSYSGGGIYGYTF	TGTGCCAGCAGCTTAGTGGGCAGGGGATCCTACTCCGGTGGCGGAATCTATGGCTACACCTTC
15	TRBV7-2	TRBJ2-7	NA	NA	CASSSRRDLIREQYF	TGTGCCAGCAGCTCTAGGAGGGACTTAATCAGAGAGCAGTACTTC
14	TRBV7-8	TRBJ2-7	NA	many	CASSPLASSYEQYF	TGTGCCAGCAGCCCCCTGGCCAGCTCCTACGAGCAGTACTTC
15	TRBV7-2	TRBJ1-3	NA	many	CASSRGTNSGNTIYF	TGTGCCAGCAGCCGCGGGACAAACTCTGGAAACACCATATATTTT
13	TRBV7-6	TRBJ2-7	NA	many	CASSLGPTLGQYF	TGTGCCAGCAGCTTAGGGCCCACTCTGGGGCAGTACTTC
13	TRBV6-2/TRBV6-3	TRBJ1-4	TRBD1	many	CASRRTGDRKLFF	TGTGCGTCGAGGCGGACAGGGGACAGAAAACTGTTTTTT
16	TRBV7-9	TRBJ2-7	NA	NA	CASSYPGQGGKGEQYF	TGTGCCAGCAGCTACCCCGGACAGGGAGGGAAAGGCGAGCAGTACTTC
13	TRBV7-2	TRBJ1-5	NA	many	CASSLRQDQPQHF	TGTGCCAGCAGCTTACGACAGGATCAGCCCCAGCATTTT
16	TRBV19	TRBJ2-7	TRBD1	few	CASSPTGTGSMYEQYF	TGTGCCAGTAGCCCGACCGGGACAGGGTCTATGTACGAGCAGTACTTC
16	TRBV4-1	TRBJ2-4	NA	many	CASSQEVRSIKNIQYF	TGCGCCAGCAGCCAAGAGGTCAGATCTATCAAAAACATTCAGTACTTC